This TCR beta chain was sequenced during a study of Tregs in tolerant kidney transplant recipients. This CDR3 is built from 15 residues. Trimming took off 3 bases at V and 1 base at J, with 11 bases between the two ends. From germline, CDR1 is SGHDT and CDR2 YYEEEE. Here immunoSEQ multiplex PCR was the method, and the copy in TCRdb shows in-frame clones only, minus some. Of about 110,000 clones listed, nearly 90% were seen once; the top ten hold about 0.31%. The sequences come from CD4+ T cells from blood, collected before the transplant. The chain has TRBV5-6 and TRBJ1-5; no clear D gene. The receptor comes from a human donor who received a combined kidney and bone marrow transplant. The CDR3 reads CASSWGVASNQPQHF. The CDR3 DNA reads as TGTGCCAGCAGCTGGGGAGTGGCGAGCAATCAGCCCCAGCATTTT.